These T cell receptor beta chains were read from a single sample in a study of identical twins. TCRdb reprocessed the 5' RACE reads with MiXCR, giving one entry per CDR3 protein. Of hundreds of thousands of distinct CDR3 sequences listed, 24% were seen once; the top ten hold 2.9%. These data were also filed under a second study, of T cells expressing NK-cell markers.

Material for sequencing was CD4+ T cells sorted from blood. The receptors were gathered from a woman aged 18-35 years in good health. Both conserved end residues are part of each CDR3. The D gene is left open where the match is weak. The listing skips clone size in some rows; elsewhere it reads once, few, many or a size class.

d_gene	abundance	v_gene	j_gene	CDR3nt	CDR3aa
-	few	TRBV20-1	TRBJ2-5	TGCAGTGCTAGAATCCAGATCCAAGAGACCCAGTACTTC	CSARIQIQETQYF
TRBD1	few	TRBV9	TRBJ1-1	TGTGCCAGCAGCGTAGGAATCGGGACAGGGAGGATTGAAGCTTTCTTT	CASSVGIGTGRIEAFF
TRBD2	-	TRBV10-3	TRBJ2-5	TGTGCCGTCCGAGCGGGGGGCAACCAAGAGACCCAGTACTTC	CAVRAGGNQETQYF
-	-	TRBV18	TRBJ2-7	TGTGCCAGCTCACCAACAAGCGCAGAGCACGAGCAGTACTTC	CASSPTSAEHEQYF
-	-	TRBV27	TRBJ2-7	TGTGCCAGCAGTTTAAGGGGGGGTGCCCGGGCCTCTCTCCCCTACGAGCAGTACTTC	CASSLRGGARASLPYEQYF
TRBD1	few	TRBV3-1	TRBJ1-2	TGTGCCAGCAGCCAAGGAAGGGACAGCCTAGGCTACACCTTC	CASSQGRDSLGYTF
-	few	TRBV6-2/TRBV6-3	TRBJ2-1	TGTGCCAGCAGTTCCCTCCCGAGGGCCTACTACAATGAGCAGTTCTTC	CASSSLPRAYYNEQFF
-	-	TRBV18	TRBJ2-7	TGTGCCAGCTCACCAGCAGGGGGGGACTCCTACGAGCAGTACTTC	CASSPAGGDSYEQYF
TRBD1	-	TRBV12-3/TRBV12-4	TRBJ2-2	TGTGCCAGCAGTTTCGACAGGGGCGAAGGCACCGGGGAGCTGTTTTTT	CASSFDRGEGTGELFF
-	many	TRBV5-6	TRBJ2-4	TGTGCCAGCAGCCGACGGGACGGAAACATTCAGTACTTC	CASSRRDGNIQYF
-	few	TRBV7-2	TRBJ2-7	TGTGCCAGCAGCTTAACTGGTGACACCACCTACGAGCAGTACTTC	CASSLTGDTTYEQYF
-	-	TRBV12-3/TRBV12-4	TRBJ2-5	TGTGCCAGCAGTTGGGTTGGCGGGACCCAGTACTTC	CASSWVGGTQYF
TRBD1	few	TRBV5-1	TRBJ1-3	TGCGCCAGCAGCGCGGGACAGACACAGTCTGGAAACACCATATATTTT	CASSAGQTQSGNTIYF
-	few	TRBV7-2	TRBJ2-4	TGTGCCAGCAGCTTCGGCTTAGGAAACATTCAGTACTTC	CASSFGLGNIQYF
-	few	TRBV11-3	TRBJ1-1	TGTGCCAGCAGCTTAGATGGGCAGCTAATGAACACTGAAGCTTTCTTT	CASSLDGQLMNTEAFF
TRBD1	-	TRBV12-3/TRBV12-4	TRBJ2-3	TGTGCCAGCAGCCTCTCCGGGACAGGGGGAAGCACAGATACGCAGTATTTT	CASSLSGTGGSTDTQYF
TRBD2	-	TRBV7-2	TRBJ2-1	TGTGCCAGCAGCTTACAACAACTAGCGGGAGGGGCAGGTCAGTTCTTC	CASSLQQLAGGAGQFF